A single T cell receptor (beta chain) is shown here with its context. What this receptor recognizes is not known. The input lacks base qualities; no much larger clone sits a single base away. This entry is derived from a study of T cell repertoires in cytomegalovirus infection (dated by TCRdb to the late 2010s). Broadly, across the study: Recently identified HLA-C-restricted CMV epitopes, whose presentation resists viral immunomodulation, were targeted by peptide stimulations together with well-studied HLA-B-restricted epitopes. Donor HLA type was relevant to the analysis, as public TCR beta signatures indicated carriage of CMV infection together with the matching HLA type. On the study overall, not on this receptor specifically: Cumulative frequency of public TCR beta family members discriminated carriers of CMV infection plus the relevant HLA type in this cohort and an independent 352-donor cohort. The ex vivo response was dominated by HLA-C-restricted CMV-specific TCR beta clonotypes, which also provided the single most frequent clonotype in two of eight donors.

CDR1 and CDR2, looked up from the germline V gene (reference sequence), are MNHEY and SMNVEV. From its cysteine to its phenylalanine, the CDR3 spans 18 amino acids. Left in the record is the CDR3 DNA by itself, 54 bases read in frame from the first base. V is clipped by 4 bases and J by 0 bases, and the sequence between their germline boundaries is 18 bases long. The reads were generated on an Illumina HiSeq 1500. TCRdb ran its own pipeline on the public reads, namely fastp trimming at Q25 and MiXCR clone calling, and kept in-frame beta chains. Rows with one shared CDR3 protein collapse into an entry with the most common genes and DNA. Recorded for this sample are about 830,000 distinct CDR3 sequences; over 25% of them occurred a single time. Approximately 13% of the sample is held by the ten biggest clonotypes. What the treatment or condition label conveys for this sample: in vitro stimulation with specific CMV peptide epitopes to enrich CMV-specific T cells.

The clonotype was recovered from a human donor in good health (CMV status not recorded). Some clones in this sample may be carry-over from other donors' samples. The sample here was cultured CD8+ T cells from PBMCs, taken from culture after CMV antigen stimulation. The V and J segments used are TRBV27 and TRBJ1-4; the D gene is not confidently resolved. The sequenced DNA: TGTGCCAGCAGTTCCTTCCTGGGCAGCCTTGCAACTAATGAAAAACTGTTTTTT. Its coded protein is CASSSFLGSLATNEKLFF.